The following is a TCR beta chain sequence with its context. Its antigen is still unknown. The authors' processing: ImmunoSEQ junction-only sequences lacked quality scores, so their filtering differed. Profiled with immunoSEQ multiplex PCR; TCRdb holds only in-frame clones, not every one. That table is the source of V, J and clone size, and D and trimming were worked out from the DNA. The profile covers about 2,100,000 clones, with under 95% appearing a single time and 1.7% taken by the ten largest. Germline V CDR1 and CDR2: SGHNT, YYREEE (reference sequence). V lost 4 bases and J lost 2; bases outside the gene matches: 6. The CDR3 has 16 residues. The sample is drawn from a study of shared clonotypes between healthy human individuals. Overall study results and limits: The study found roughly 5% of naive CD4 clonotypes shared across four donors.

CD8 cells regarded as naive lacked CD45RO, were positively chosen for CCR7, and omitted terminally differentiated effector memory CD45RA+ cells. The genes are TRBV5-4 and TRBJ1-2; TRBD1 agrees at 12 bases. This sequence originates from a man aged 18-30 years in good health. Some clones in this sample may be carry-over from other donors' samples. Sequenced input: naive CD8+ T cells from PBMCs. The CDR3 sequence: CASSLGQGALNYGYTF. CDR3 sequence (DNA): TGTGCCAGCAGCCTGGGACAGGGGGCTTTGAACTATGGCTACACCTTC.